This entry describes one T cell receptor (beta chain). No antigen is known for it. This entry is derived from a study of PD-1 blockade in classical Hodgkin lymphoma. Sequencing was performed with immunoSEQ multiplex PCR; in TCRdb, only in-frame clones are kept and a portion is missing. The repertoire holds 42,000 or so clones, with 86% as singletons. Every patient was affected by relapse after autologous stem cell transplantation, while exposure to brentuximab vedotin was not uniform. Patients had relapsed/refractory classical Hodgkin lymphoma with complete response, partial response or progressive disease as best response. Study conclusions and caveats: Unlike CD8+ TCR diversity, which did not rise significantly by C4D1, CD4+ TCR diversity did. The authors excluded patients who started nivolumab under 1 year after ASCT. Prior to therapy, complete responders displayed diversity much like that of newly diagnosed patients.

The CDR3 loop spans 17 amino acids. Germline CDR1 is MGHDK and CDR2 is SYGVNS. After removal of 3 bases from V and 5 bases from J, the junction contained 9 bases not matched to a gene. The genes are TRBV25-1 and TRBJ2-1, with TRBD1 identical over 11 bases. The receptor's source is a human donor with classical Hodgkin lymphoma. Sequences were derived from peripheral blood mononuclear cells (PBMCs), sampled before the second cycle of nivolumab. The CDR3 DNA follows: TGTGCCAGCAGTGAGCCACCCGGGACAGGGGGGCACAATGAGCAGTTCTTC. Protein sequence: CASSEPPGTGGHNEQFF.